The 13 T cell receptor beta chains below were found in one sample sequenced in a study of long-term antiretroviral therapy in people with HIV. The assay, immunoSEQ v3.0, was run at survey level. Libraries were prepared by immunoSEQ multiplex PCR; TCRdb keeps only in-frame clonotypes and omits some of them. The repertoire consists of more than 20,000 clones, with approximately 81% occurring once and the leading ten covering about a tenth. Sample: unsorted PBMCs, taken 2.3 years after starting antiretroviral therapy. The source is a middle-aged man with HIV.

The rearrangement uses TRBV2 and TRBJ1-2; D not resolved. Deletions cut 8 bases from V and 1 base from J, with 11 bases between. The V gene's germline CDR1 is SNHLY and CDR2 FYNNEI. CDR3 length equals 13 residues. CDR3 region: CASAWKVNYGYTF. The CDR3 coding sequence is TGTGCCAGCGCTTGGAAAGTTAACTATGGCTACACCTTC.

This chain uses TRBV27 with TRBJ1-2; TRBD1 agrees at 10 bases. CDR1 MNHEY and CDR2 SMNVEV come from the germline V gene (reference sequence). Germline trimming cut 5 bases from V and 5 bases from J; bases unmatched to any gene: 5. CDR3 length: 14 amino acids. The CDR3 is CASSRTGGEYGYTF. The CDR3 nucleotides are TGTGCCAGCAGTCGGACAGGGGGGGAGTATGGCTACACCTTC.

In its sample, this clone ranks as medium-sized. The chain joins TRBV7-2 to TRBJ1-4, with 11 nucleotides matching TRBD1. The ends lost 5 bases at V and 1 base at J; junction bases unmatched: 3. This CDR3 spans 16 amino acids. The germline V gene has CDR1 SGHTA and CDR2 FQGNSA. DNA of the CDR3: TGTGCCAGCAGCCCTGGGACAGGGGGAACTAATGAAAAACTGTTTTTT. Its translation: CASSPGTGGTNEKLFF.

The chain couples TRBV5-6 to TRBJ1-1; no definite D call. The V gene lost 0 bases and the J gene lost 0 bases, with 9 bases spanning the gap. The CDR3 is 15 amino acids. Looked up from germline, CDR1 is SGHDT and CDR2 is YYEEEE. CDR3: CASSLADFMNTEAFF. CDR3 DNA sequence: TGTGCCAGCAGCTTGGCAGATTTCATGAACACTGAAGCTTTCTTT.

This chain uses TRBV13 with TRBJ2-3, with D tentatively TRBD1 or TRBD2 (5 bases each). V was clipped by 8 bases and J by 2 bases, with 17 bases between them. In germline, CDR1 is PRHDT, CDR2 FYEKMQ (reference sequence). This CDR3 has 15 amino acids. CDR3 in DNA: TGTGCCAGCTCCCACGGGGCAAGCGACACAGATACGCAGTATTTT. It translates to CASSHGASDTDTQYF.

This chain joins TRBV6-1 and TRBJ2-1, with 10 bases matching TRBD1. Germline lookup yields CDR1 MNHNS and CDR2 SASEGT. CDR3 length equals 14 residues. V shed 1 base, J shed 12 bases, and the junction held 6 bases outside the gene matches. The CDR3 DNA reads TGTGCCAGCAGTGAAGGGACAGGGGGGTTAGGGCAGTTCTTC. It encodes CASSEGTGGLGQFF.

The V gene is TRBV2, the J gene TRBJ1-1, with a tentative D call TRBD1 (6 bases). The CDR3 runs 14 residues. V was cut by 6 bases and J by 0 bases, with 11 bases left in between. The V gene's germline CDR1 is SNHLY and CDR2 FYNNEI. CDR3 DNA: TGTGCCAGCAGCGGACAGCCCATGAACACTGAAGCTTTCTTT. Translation gives CASSGQPMNTEAFF.

The chain combines TRBV15 with TRBJ1-2; TRBD1 is a possible D gene (5 bases). Trimming shortened V by 0 bases and J by 2 bases, and 13 bases separated the two germline ends. Germline V CDR1 and CDR2: LNHNV, YYDKDF (reference sequence). There are 16 residues in the CDR3. CDR3 nucleotides: TGTGCCACCAGCAGAGATTATGCCCAGGGAAACTATGGCTACACCTTC. Protein product: CATSRDYAQGNYGYTF. The full variable domain, in which reference TRBV15 and TRBJ1-2 provide the parts outside the CDR3, is DAMVIQNPRYQVTQFGKPVTLSCSQTLNHNVMYWYQQKSSQAPKLLFHYYDKDFNNEADTPDNFQSRRPNTSFCFLDIRSPGLGDTAMYLCATSRDYAQGNYGYTFGSGTRLTVV.

This chain connects TRBV12-1 to TRBJ2-5; the DNA was not used to check the table's D call, TRBD2. TRBV12-1 is marked as a pseudogene. CDR3 length equals 17 residues. In nucleotides, the CDR3 is TGTGCCAGACGCACCCCCCGTAGGGGGAGGGCCGTTGAGACCCAGTACTTC. It encodes CARRTPRRGRAVETQYF.

V is TRBV19 and J is TRBJ2-3, with 7 bases aligning to TRBD2. The CDR3 is made up of 16 amino acids. Germline CDR1 and CDR2: LNHDA and SQIVND (reference sequence). V trimming: 6 bases; J trimming: 4 bases; junction bases outside the gene matches: 13. For the CDR3, the DNA is TGTGCCAGTAGCTTGGGAGGGCCGGTATTAGCAGATACGCAGTATTTT. Its protein product is CASSLGGPVLADTQYF.

In DNA form, the CDR3 reads TGTGCCAGCAGCTTAGACCTTGGCGGGGGGGACCTTCGCTCCTACAATGAGCAGTTCTTC. Its protein is CASSLDLGGGDLRSYNEQFF. The V call is TRBV13, the J call TRBJ2-1; 9 bases match TRBD2. This CDR3 has 20 amino acids. Germline CDR1 and CDR2: PRHDT and FYEKMQ (reference sequence). With 1 base clipped from V and 0 bases from J, the junction kept 13 bases outside the gene matches. The variable domain in full, with the rest retrieved from reference TRBV13 and TRBJ2-1, is AAGVIQSPRHLIKEKRETATLKCYPIPRHDTVYWYQQGPGQDPQFLISFYEKMQSDKGSIPDRFSAQQFSDYHSELNMSSLELGDSALYFCASSLDLGGGDLRSYNEQFFGPGTRLTVL.

The chain couples TRBV30 to TRBJ2-3; 8 bases are a match to TRBD2. With V trimmed by 2 bases and J by 6 bases, 1 base remained unmatched. This CDR3 comprises 12 residues. Germline lookup yields CDR1 GTSNPN and CDR2 SVGIG (reference sequence). The CDR3 coding sequence is TGTGCCTGGAGTATAGCGGGGGATACGCAGTATTTT. Translated, it gives CAWSIAGDTQYF.

The rearrangement joins TRBV7-6 to TRBJ1-1; tentative D call: TRBD1 (5 bases). This CDR3 region has 14 residues. Looked up from germline, CDR1 is SGHVS and CDR2 is FNYEAQ. Between the trimmed V and J ends, which lost 0 bases and 4 bases, there was a span of 9 bases. In nucleotides, the CDR3 is TGTGCCAGCAGCTTAGCGGGGGGAGGCACTGAAGCTTTCTTT. Amino acids: CASSLAGGGTEAFF.